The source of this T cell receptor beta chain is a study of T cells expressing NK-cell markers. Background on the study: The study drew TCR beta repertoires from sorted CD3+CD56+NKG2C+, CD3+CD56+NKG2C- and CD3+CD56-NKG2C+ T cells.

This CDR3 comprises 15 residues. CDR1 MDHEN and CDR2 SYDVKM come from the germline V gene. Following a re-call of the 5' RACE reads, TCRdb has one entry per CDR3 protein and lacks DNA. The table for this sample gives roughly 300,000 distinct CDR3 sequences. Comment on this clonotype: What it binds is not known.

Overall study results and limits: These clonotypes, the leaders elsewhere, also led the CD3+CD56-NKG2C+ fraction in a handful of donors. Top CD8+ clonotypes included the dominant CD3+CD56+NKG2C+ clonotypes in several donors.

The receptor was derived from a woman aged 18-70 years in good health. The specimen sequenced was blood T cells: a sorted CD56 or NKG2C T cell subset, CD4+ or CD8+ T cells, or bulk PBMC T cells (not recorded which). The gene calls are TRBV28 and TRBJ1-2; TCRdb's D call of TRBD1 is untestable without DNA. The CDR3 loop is CASSRPGTGDYGYTF.